There are many counts of the clone carrying this TCR beta chain. As yet, its antigen is unknown. Treatment specified: oral pan-JAK inhibitor, 5-10 mg twice daily. Following extraction, RNA underwent reverse transcription to cDNA, which served as the sequencing template. The method was immunoSEQ multiplex PCR; TCRdb's version includes in-frame clones alone and lacks a portion of them. This sample yields around 210,000 clones, of which 55% to 70% are seen a single time; around 4.2% belongs to the top ten. These data belong to a study of CD8+ T cells in alopecia areata. Study in general: Tofacitinib was taken orally by treated patients, and the dose was 5 to 10 mg twice daily.

Whole-study findings and limits: For patients receiving tofacitinib, scalp clonality and expanded CD8+ clones among the top 100 significantly decreased. Clonality exceeded that of normal scalp in lesional scalp, most notably in alopecia totalis/universalis.

The CDR3 totals 13 residues. Germline values: CDR1 SGHTA, CDR2 FQGNSA. The trim removed 5 bases at V and 11 bases at J, leaving 11 bases unmatched. Sequenced here: CD4+ T cells sorted from blood, sampled at week 4, from a patient treated with tofacitinib. The V gene is TRBV7-2, the J gene TRBJ1-1; 7 nucleotides agree with TRBD1. The clonotype comes from a human donor with alopecia areata. The chain's CDR3 is CASSTGDKQKAFF. The CDR3 nucleotides read TGTGCCAGCAGCACAGGGGATAAGCAAAAGGCTTTCTTT.